The TCR beta chain described here comes from a study of blood T cell repertoires in COVID-19. Study-level information: COVID-19 samples collected from the United States, Italy and Spain covered acute and convalescent phases.

TCRdb's copy holds only in-frame clones and misses some; the assay was immunoSEQ multiplex PCR. Of approximately 500,000 clones listed, about 89% were seen once; the top ten hold 7.5% to 9%. The V gene's germline CDR1 is SGHVS and CDR2 FNYEAQ. The CDR3 is 14 residues long. The junction had 8 bases not matched to a gene; V was cut back by 6 bases and J by 4 bases. The sequenced sample consisted of peripheral blood. This receptor was taken from a woman aged 50 to 60 with COVID-19, enrolled during active disease. The chain employs TRBV7-6 and TRBJ1-1, with 7 bases aligning to TRBD1. CDR3 coding DNA: TGTGCCAGCAGTCAGGGGGGTTCGAGCACTGAAGCTTTCTTT. Its translation is CASSQGGSSTEAFF.